One and the same sample provided the 7 T cell receptor beta chains below, sequenced in a study of blood T cells in healthy people across ages. PCR was performed a second time for roughly 7 to 12 cycles using a sample-barcoded 5' primer and a J-beta primer mix. From the 5' RACE reads, TCRdb called clonotypes with MiXCR, one entry per CDR3 protein. The data show about 1.4 million distinct CDR3 sequences, around 55% seen once. Material: blood. These receptors came from a man in his late teens or twenties in good health.

In its sample, this clonotype was seen a few times. The chain combines TRBV28 with TRBJ2-7; TRBD1 might be the D (6 bases). Germline V CDR1 and CDR2: MDHEN, SYDVKM. This CDR3 spans 14 amino acids. V was clipped by 3 bases and J by 9 bases, with 18 bases between them. CDR3 DNA sequence: TGTGCCAGCAGTTTTCCCGACAGGAAAGTTGGGCAGTACTTC. Translation gives CASSFPDRKVGQYF.

This clonotype was recorded only once. The gene calls are TRBV3-1 and TRBJ2-1, with a possible D match to TRBD1 (6 bases). V lost 1 base to trimming and J lost 9 bases, with 16 bases between them. CDR3 length: 15 amino acids. Per the germline V gene, CDR1 is LGHDT and CDR2 is YNNKEL (reference sequence). CDR3 DNA sequence: TGTGCCAGCAGCCAAGGGGGGACAATGGTTCGTGAGCAGTTCTTC. This translates into CASSQGGTMVREQFF.

The chain combines TRBV25-1 with TRBJ1-2; TRBD1 matches 7 bases. J gave up 3 bases and V 4 bases, and 5 bases lay outside the gene matches. Germline V gene sequence: CDR1 MGHDK, CDR2 SYGVNS. The CDR3 consists of 14 residues. For the CDR3, the DNA is TGTGCCAGCAGTGGGATCGGACAGGACTATGGCTACACCTTC. Protein: CASSGIGQDYGYTF.

This clonotype turned up a few times. The junction does not match germline at one end; this may be a read error. This chain connects TRBV20-1 to TRBJ1-1; possibly TRBD1 for D (6 bases). CDR1 is DFQATT, CDR2 SNEGSKA, per germline (reference sequence). The CDR3 totals 14 residues. The CDR3 protein is CSTRGEGVNTEAFF. The CDR3 bases are TGCAGTACTAGAGGGGAGGGGGTGAACACTGAAGCTTTCTTT.

CDR3 bases: TGCAGTGCCGATGGGGGGGTAAACAATGAGCAGTTCTTC. Its protein product is CSADGGVNNEQFF. The chain has TRBV20-1 and TRBJ2-1; 7 bases match TRBD2. The CDR3 has 13 residues. The J segment lost 5 bases and the V segment lost 6 bases, leaving 7 bases of the junction unmatched. Germline CDR1 reads DFQATT; CDR2 reads SNEGSKA (reference sequence).

The CDR3 region is CASSQRDRGETQYF. CDR3 DNA: TGTGCCAGCAGCCAACGGGACAGGGGAGAGACCCAGTACTTC. This chain joins TRBV3-1 and TRBJ2-5; the match to TRBD1 covers 10 bases. Germline V gene data show CDR1 as LGHDT and CDR2 as YNNKEL (reference sequence). The CDR3 runs 14 residues. V was pared by 2 bases and J by 4 bases, with 1 base of the junction left unmatched.

V and J are TRBV20-1 and TRBJ2-7; D may match TRBD1 or TRBD2 (6 bases each). This CDR3 contains 18 residues. Trimming took 3 bases from V and 2 from J, leaving 26 bases between them. Per the germline V gene, CDR1 is DFQATT and CDR2 is SNEGSKA (reference sequence). The CDR3 nucleotides are TGCAGTGCTAGTCCACGGGGGACACAAAAATTAAGGACCTACGAGCAGTACTTC. This gives the protein CSASPRGTQKLRTYEQYF.